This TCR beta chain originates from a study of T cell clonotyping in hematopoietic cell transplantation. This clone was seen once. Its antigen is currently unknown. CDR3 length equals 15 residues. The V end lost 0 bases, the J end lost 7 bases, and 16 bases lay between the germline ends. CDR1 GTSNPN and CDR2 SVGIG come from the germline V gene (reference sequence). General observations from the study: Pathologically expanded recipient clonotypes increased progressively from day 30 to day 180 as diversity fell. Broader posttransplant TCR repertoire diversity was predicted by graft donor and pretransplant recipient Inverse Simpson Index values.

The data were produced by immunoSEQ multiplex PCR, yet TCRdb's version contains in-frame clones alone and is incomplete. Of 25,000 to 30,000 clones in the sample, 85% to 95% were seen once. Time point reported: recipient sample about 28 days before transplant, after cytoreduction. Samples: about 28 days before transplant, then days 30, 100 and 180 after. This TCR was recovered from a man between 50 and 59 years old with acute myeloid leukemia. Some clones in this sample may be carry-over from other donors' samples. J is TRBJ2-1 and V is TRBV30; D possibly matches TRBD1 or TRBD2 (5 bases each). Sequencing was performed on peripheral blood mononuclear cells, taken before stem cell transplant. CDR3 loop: CAWSVRGGPPNEQFF. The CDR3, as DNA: TGTGCCTGGAGTGTACGTGGGGGACCCCCGAATGAGCAGTTCTTC.